The sequence of this T cell receptor beta chain was determined in a study of T cell responses to AZD1222 COVID-19 vaccine. Findings and caveats of the study: CD4 TCRs associated with vaccination spanned spike, dominating at 160-218 and 743-854. An increase in Spike-specific TCR breadth and depth was observed after two AZD1222 doses. Donors were mostly white British, more females; clonal diversity possibly underestimated.

Germline V CDR1 and CDR2: KGHDR, SFDVKD. Trimming stripped 4 bases from V and 4 bases from J, with 9 bases between. The CDR3 spans 14 residues. Remarks on this clone: The antigen is undetermined.

Assay: immunoSEQ multiplex PCR; the TCRdb copy retains only in-frame clones and omits some. The sample lists about 96,000 clones; 75% to 90% were seen once. The J gene is TRBJ2-2, the V gene TRBV24-1; D gene ambiguous. This material consisted of peripheral blood, taken on day 0 of AZD1222 vaccination. The TCR was taken from an adult in good health. The chain's CDR3 is CATSDTIGTGELFF. The CDR3 DNA reads TGTGCCACCAGTGACACGATCGGCACCGGGGAGCTGTTTTTT.